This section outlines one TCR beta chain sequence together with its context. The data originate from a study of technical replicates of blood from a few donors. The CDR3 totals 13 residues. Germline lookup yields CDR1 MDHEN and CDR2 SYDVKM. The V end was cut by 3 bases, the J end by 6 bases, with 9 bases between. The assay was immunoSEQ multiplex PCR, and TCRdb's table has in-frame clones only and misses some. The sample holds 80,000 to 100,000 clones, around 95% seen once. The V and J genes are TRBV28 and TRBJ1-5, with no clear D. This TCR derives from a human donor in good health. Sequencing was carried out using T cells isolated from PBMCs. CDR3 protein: CASSFSRGQPQHF. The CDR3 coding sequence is TGTGCCAGCAGTTTCTCTCGGGGTCAGCCCCAGCATTTT.